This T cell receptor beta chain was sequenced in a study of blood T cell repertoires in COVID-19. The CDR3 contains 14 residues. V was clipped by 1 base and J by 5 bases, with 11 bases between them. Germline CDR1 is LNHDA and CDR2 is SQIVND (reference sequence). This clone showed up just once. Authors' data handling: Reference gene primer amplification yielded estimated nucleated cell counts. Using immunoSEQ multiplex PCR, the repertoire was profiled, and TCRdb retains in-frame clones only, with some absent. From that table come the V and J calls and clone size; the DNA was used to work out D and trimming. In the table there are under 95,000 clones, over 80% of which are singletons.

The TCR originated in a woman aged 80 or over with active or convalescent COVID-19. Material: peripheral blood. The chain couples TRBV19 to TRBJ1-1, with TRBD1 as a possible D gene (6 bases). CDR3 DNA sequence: TGTGCCAGTAGTATAGGAAGGACAGAGACTGAAGCTTTCTTT. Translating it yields CASSIGRTETEAFF. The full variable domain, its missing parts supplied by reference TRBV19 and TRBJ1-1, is DGGITQSPKYLFRKEGQNVTLSCEQNLNHDAMYWYRQDPGQGLRLIYYSQIVNDFQKGDIAEGYSVSREKKESFPLTVTSAQKNPTAFYLCASSIGRTETEAFFGQGTRLTVV.